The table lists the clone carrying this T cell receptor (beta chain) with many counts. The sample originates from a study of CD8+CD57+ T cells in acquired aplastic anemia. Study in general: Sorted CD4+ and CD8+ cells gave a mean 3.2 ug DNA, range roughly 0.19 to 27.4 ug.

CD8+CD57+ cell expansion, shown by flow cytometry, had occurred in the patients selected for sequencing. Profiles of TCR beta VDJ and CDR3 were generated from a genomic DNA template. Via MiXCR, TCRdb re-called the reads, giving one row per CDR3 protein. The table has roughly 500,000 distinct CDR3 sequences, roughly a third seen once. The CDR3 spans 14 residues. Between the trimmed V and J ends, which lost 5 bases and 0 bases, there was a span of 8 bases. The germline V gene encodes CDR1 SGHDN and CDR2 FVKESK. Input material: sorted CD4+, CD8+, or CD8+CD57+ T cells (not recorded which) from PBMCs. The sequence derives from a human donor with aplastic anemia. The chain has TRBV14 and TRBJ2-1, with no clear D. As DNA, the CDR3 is TGTGCCAGCAGCGGCTTCAGCTCCTACAATGAGCAGTTCTTC. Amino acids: CASSGFSSYNEQFF.